This paragraph covers one T cell receptor beta chain sequence. What it binds is not known. Time point defined: sample taken at primary tumor resection. Each CDR3 protein gets one entry after TCRdb re-called the 5' RACE reads with MiXCR. The sample holds roughly 80,000 distinct CDR3 sequences, about 8.5% seen once. This entry is derived from a study of spatial heterogeneity in lung cancer. Findings and caveats of the study: Blood carried ubiquitous expanded tumor TCRs more at resection than follow-up.

CDR1 ENHRY and CDR2 SYGVKD come from the germline V gene. V dropped 6 bases and J dropped 0; count of bases not matched to a gene: 8. This CDR3 is built from 17 residues. Sequencing was performed on PBMCs, taken at surgery. This receptor was obtained from a male donor with early-stage non-small cell lung cancer. The chain employs TRBV10-3 and TRBJ2-7; TRBD2 aligns across 13 bases. In DNA form, the CDR3 reads TGTGCCATCAGCCCCACTAGCGGGAGGGAAAGCTCCTACGAGCAGTACTTC. Translating gives CAISPTSGRESSYEQYF.